A single sample is the source of the 31 T cell receptor beta chains below, sequenced in a study of T cells in Graves' hyperthyroidism and ophthalmopathy. RNA transcripts were the template for amplifying TCR beta CDR3 regions. Researchers ran a first-round RT-PCR on the TCR CDR3 using the HTBI primer set. In TCRdb, the multiplex PCR reads were re-called with MiXCR into one record per CDR3 protein. The top ten hold approximately 25% of the sample, which has about 270,000 distinct CDR3 sequences, 20% to 25% seen once. The sample consisted of blood. Receptors originate from a man in his forties or fifties with Graves' hyperthyroidism that later progressed to Graves' ophthalmopathy.

This clonotype was observed many times. This chain uses TRBV6-5 with TRBJ2-5; possible D gene TRBD2, 6 bases. The CDR3 totals 13 residues. Germline CDR1 MNHEY, CDR2 SVGAGI. V lost 6 bases, J lost 4 bases, and 12 bases lay in between. The CDR3 nucleotides read TGTGCCAGCAGCCGGGACTTCGGAGAGACCCAGTACTTC. Its protein product is CASSRDFGETQYF.

This clonotype occurred many times. The rearrangement uses TRBV5-1 and TRBJ1-2; D unresolved. V lost 0 bases, J lost 11 bases, and 11 bases lay in between. Looked up from germline, CDR1 is SGHRS and CDR2 is YFSETQ. The CDR3 has 12 residues. CDR3 amino acids: CASSLETGKYTF. Written as DNA, the CDR3 is TGCGCCAGCAGCTTGGAGACGGGAAAATACACCTTC.

The chain links TRBV6-1 to TRBJ1-1; D perhaps matches TRBD1 (6 bases). From germline, CDR1 is MNHNS and CDR2 SASEGT. The germline V and J ends were trimmed by 6 bases and 5 bases, with 22 bases remaining between them. The CDR3 is 16 residues long. For the CDR3, the DNA is TGTGCCAGCAGGAGACAGGAGGCACAAGGGGGGACTGAAGCTTTCTTT. Protein: CASRRQEAQGGTEAFF.

This clonotype was seen at least ten times. This chain links TRBV10-3 with TRBJ2-3, with D possibly being TRBD1 or TRBD2 (5 bases each). Between the trimmed V and J ends, which lost 4 bases and 0 bases, there was a span of 11 bases. Germline assignment: CDR1 ENHRY and CDR2 SYGVKD. CDR3 length equals 15 residues. For the CDR3, the DNA is TGTGCCATCAGTGCGGGACGAGATAGCACAGATACGCAGTATTTT. Its translation is CAISAGRDSTDTQYF.

In this sample, this clonotype turned up many times. The chain joins TRBV20-1 to TRBJ2-2; 7 nucleotides agree with TRBD2. CDR3 length: 14 amino acids. V trimming: 6 bases; J trimming: 3 bases; junction bases outside the gene matches: 7. Per the germline V gene, CDR1 is DFQATT and CDR2 is SNEGSKA (reference sequence). The CDR3 DNA is TGCAGTGCGGACTCGGGGGGATACACCGGGGAGCTGTTTTTT. Its protein is CSADSGGYTGELFF.

The V and J genes are TRBV4-1 and TRBJ1-1, with D perhaps TRBD1 (5 bases). Germline V gene data show CDR1 as MGHRA and CDR2 as YSYEKL. V dropped 0 bases and J dropped 5 bases, with 13 bases sitting between them. The CDR3 totals 15 residues. DNA of the CDR3: TGCGCCAGCAGCCAAGAACCTGGGGCCGGAACTGAAGCTTTCTTT. Its protein product is CASSQEPGAGTEAFF.

In this sample, this clonotype turned up many times. The chain combines TRBV2 with TRBJ2-7, with 11 positions matching TRBD1. In germline, CDR1 is SNHLY, CDR2 FYNNEI. This CDR3 comprises 15 residues. The V and J ends lost 6 bases and 0 bases, in that order; junction bases with no gene match: 4. The CDR3 sequence: CASRGDRGTSYEQYF. For the CDR3, the DNA is TGTGCCAGCAGGGGGGACAGGGGGACCTCCTACGAGCAGTACTTC.

This clonotype was picked up many times. The V and J genes are TRBV10-2 and TRBJ1-1; D gene unclear. The CDR3 totals 14 residues. Germline V gene data show CDR1 as WSHSY and CDR2 as SAAADI. Trimming pared 5 bases from V and 1 base from J, leaving 11 bases between. CDR3 sequence: CASSKRVTNTEAFF. The CDR3, as DNA: TGCGCCAGCAGTAAGCGAGTGACGAACACTGAAGCTTTCTTT.

Many counts were recorded for this clonotype. A much larger clone sits a single nucleotide away, making a read error possible. The missing conserved phenylalanine or tryptophan at the end of this CDR3 makes a read error likely. The chain couples TRBV6-1 to TRBJ1-1; TRBD1 might be the D (6 bases). Germline assignment: CDR1 MNHNS and CDR2 SASEGT. This CDR3 spans 12 amino acids. Trimming shortened V by 6 bases and J by 3 bases, and 8 bases separated the two germline ends. As DNA, the CDR3 is TGTGCCAGCAGCGGACAGCACACTGAAGCTTTCTCT. Protein product: CASSGQHTEAFS.

The sample holds many counts of this clonotype. CDR3 amino acids: CASSKIQENQPQHF. Here the CDR3 DNA reads TGTGCCAGTAGTAAGATACAGGAGAATCAGCCCCAGCATTTT. This chain uses TRBV19 with TRBJ1-5, with D possibly matching TRBD1 (5 bases). V lost 4 bases to trimming and J lost 4 bases, with 11 bases between them. The CDR3 totals 14 residues. In germline, CDR1 is LNHDA, CDR2 SQIVND (reference sequence). The entire variable domain, with the rest obtained from reference TRBV19 and TRBJ1-5, is as follows: DGGITQSPKYLFRKEGQNVTLSCEQNLNHDAMYWYRQDPGQGLRLIYYSQIVNDFQKGDIAEGYSVSREKKESFPLTVTSAQKNPTAFYLCASSKIQENQPQHFGDGTRLSIL.

This clonotype was seen a single time. J is TRBJ1-1 and V is TRBV11-2; D perhaps matches TRBD1 (5 bases). CDR1 and CDR2 from the germline V gene are SGHAT and FQNNGV. This CDR3 comprises 14 residues. V lost 8 bases, J lost 2 bases, and 15 bases lay in between. The CDR3 is CASGWGSLNTEAFF. The CDR3 coding sequence is TGTGCCAGCGGCTGGGGGTCCTTAAACACTGAAGCTTTCTTT.

The chain has TRBV28 and TRBJ1-6; D not certain. This CDR3 has 12 amino acids. Between the trimmed V and J ends, which lost 6 bases and 7 bases, there was a span of 7 bases. From germline, CDR1 is MDHEN and CDR2 SYDVKM. The CDR3 DNA reads TGTGCCAGCAGGGAAAGGAATTCACCCCTCCACTTT. It codes for CASRERNSPLHF.

This clonotype was seen at least ten times. The chain links TRBV28 to TRBJ1-2; D is ambiguous. Germline lookup yields CDR1 MDHEN and CDR2 SYDVKM. The CDR3 runs to 15 residues. The germline V and J ends were trimmed by 6 bases and 3 bases, with 17 bases remaining between them. The DNA for the CDR3 is TGTGCCAGCAGCATACTAGAGGTACTGGACTATGGCTACACCTTC. It specifies CASSILEVLDYGYTF.

This clonotype has at least ten counts. This rearrangement joins TRBV11-3 to TRBJ2-2, with 10 bases identical to TRBD2. CDR3 length equals 17 residues. With V trimmed by 2 bases and J by 6 bases, 9 bases remained unmatched. Looked up from germline, CDR1 is SGHNT and CDR2 is YENEEA. This CDR3 reads CASSLQQREGESGELFF. CDR3 coding DNA: TGTGCCAGCAGCTTACAACAGCGGGAGGGCGAGTCCGGGGAGCTGTTTTTT.

This clonotype has a handful of counts. The CDR3 spells CASRQLRGTGSNQPQHF. In DNA form, the CDR3 reads TGTGCCAGCAGGCAACTCAGGGGAACAGGGAGCAATCAGCCCCAGCATTTT. The chain couples TRBV7-2 to TRBJ1-5; possibly TRBD1 for D (6 bases). The CDR3 sequence is 17 residues long. Germline V CDR1 and CDR2: SGHTA, FQGNSA. Trimming shortened V by 6 bases and J by 1 base, and 19 bases separated the two germline ends.

This clonotype was seen at least ten times. The chain links TRBV28 to TRBJ2-5; D remains ambiguous. This CDR3 is 13 amino acids long. The V and J ends lost 2 bases and 2 bases respectively, with 6 bases between them. Germline lookup yields CDR1 MDHEN and CDR2 SYDVKM. This CDR3 is CASSLEAQETQYF. The DNA of the CDR3 is TGTGCCAGCAGTTTAGAGGCGCAAGAGACCCAGTACTTC.

This clonotype came up once. V is TRBV7-9 and J is TRBJ2-5; D ambiguous. The CDR3 contains 13 residues. The V and J ends lost 6 bases and 5 bases respectively, with 13 bases between them. CDR1 and CDR2 from the germline V gene are SEHNR and FQNEAQ (reference sequence). The CDR3 DNA follows: TGTGCCAGCAGTTCAACAAGGACCGAGACCCAGTACTTC. Residues: CASSSTRTETQYF.

This clonotype was seen repeatedly, ten times or more. V gene TRBV4-1 combines with J gene TRBJ2-7; TRBD1 or TRBD2 may be the D gene (5 bases each). The CDR3 has 14 amino acids. Germline V gives CDR1 MGHRA, CDR2 YSYEKL. V was trimmed by 5 bases and J by 5 bases, leaving 16 bases between them. The CDR3 DNA follows: TGCGCCAGCAGCAGGGACCTCTCTCGGAACGAGCAGTACTTC. This encodes CASSRDLSRNEQYF.

This clonotype was counted at least ten times. V is TRBV15 and J is TRBJ2-6; D not resolved. V was pared by 0 bases and J by 0 bases, with 6 bases between. Looked up from germline, CDR1 is LNHNV and CDR2 is YYDKDF (reference sequence). This CDR3 region has 16 residues. In DNA form, the CDR3 reads TGTGCCACCAGCAGAGAGGAAGGCTCTGGGGCCAACGTCCTGACTTTC. Amino acids: CATSREEGSGANVLTF.

This clonotype was seen repeatedly, ten times or more. The rearrangement joins TRBV10-3 to TRBJ2-7; the D gene could be TRBD1 or TRBD2 (6 bases each). CDR1 is ENHRY, CDR2 SYGVKD, per germline. The CDR3 is 13 residues long. Trimming took 1 base from V and 6 from J, leaving 10 bases between them. The CDR3 protein is CAISELEGGEQYF. The CDR3 coding sequence is TGTGCCATCAGTGAGTTAGAGGGGGGCGAGCAGTACTTC.

This clonotype was counted at least ten times. The chain couples TRBV10-3 to TRBJ1-2, with D tentatively TRBD1 (5 bases). Germline V gene lookup returns CDR1 ENHRY and CDR2 SYGVKD. The CDR3 has 13 residues. Trimming took 2 bases from V and 4 from J, leaving 8 bases between them. The CDR3 bases are TGTGCCATCAGTGAGGGGGCTCCCTATGGCTACACCTTC. It translates to CAISEGAPYGYTF.

The rearrangement links TRBV12-5 to TRBJ1-1; 11 bases are a match to TRBD1. CDR3 length: 16 residues. Germline CDR1 is LGHNT and CDR2 is FRNRAP. V gave up 4 bases and J gave up 4 bases; unmatched junction bases: 8. The CDR3 loop is CASGSGQGAFGTEAFF. In DNA form, the CDR3 reads TGTGCTAGTGGTTCCGGACAGGGGGCGTTTGGCACTGAAGCTTTCTTT.

The chain combines TRBV5-1 with TRBJ1-1; no firm D call. The CDR3 has 14 residues. The germline CDR1 and CDR2 sequences are SGHRS and YFSETQ. V lost 5 bases, J lost 4 bases, and 15 bases lay in between. The CDR3 bases are TGCGCCAGCAGACCAGACTCACCGGGCACTGAAGCTTTCTTT. It translates to CASRPDSPGTEAFF.

The sample holds many counts of this clonotype. The chain combines TRBV12-3 or TRBV12-4 with TRBJ2-2, with 10 bases that match TRBD2. V lost 3 bases and J lost 9; bases outside the gene matches: 25. The CDR3 covers 21 residues. The CDR3 loop is CASSFVSPPVEVAGGRRELFF. CDR3 nucleotides: TGTGCCAGCAGTTTCGTATCCCCCCCAGTGGAGGTAGCGGGAGGTCGGCGGGAGCTGTTTTTT.

This clonotype was seen ten or more times. In DNA form, the CDR3 reads TGCGCCAGCAGCCCCGTAGCGGGAGGGAGTGAGACCCAGTACTTC. It specifies CASSPVAGGSETQYF. The chain has TRBV5-1 and TRBJ2-5, with 11 positions matching TRBD2. Germline assignment: CDR1 SGHRS and CDR2 YFSETQ. V gave up 4 bases and J gave up 5 bases; unmatched junction bases: 7. The CDR3 is made up of 15 amino acids.

This clonotype was observed many times. V and J are TRBV12-3 or TRBV12-4 and TRBJ2-5; no clear D. There are 14 residues in the CDR3. The germline V and J ends were trimmed by 3 bases and 5 bases, with 13 bases remaining between them. CDR3 protein: CASSFEVERETQYF. The DNA for the CDR3 is TGTGCCAGCAGTTTTGAGGTCGAAAGGGAGACCCAGTACTTC.

The genes are TRBV6-1 and TRBJ2-5; D is ambiguous. CDR3 length: 10 residues. Germline CDR1 and CDR2: MNHNS and SASEGT. The V end lost 5 bases, the J end lost 7 bases, and 5 bases lay between the germline ends. The CDR3 region is CASSRVTQYF. As DNA, the CDR3 is TGTGCCAGCAGTAGGGTGACCCAGTACTTC.

This clonotype was counted ten times or more. The chain employs TRBV5-1 and TRBJ2-5; 7 bases fit TRBD2. The CDR3 length is 15 residues. The germline CDR1 and CDR2 sequences are SGHRS and YFSETQ. V shed 0 bases, J shed 6 bases, and the junction held 8 bases outside the gene matches. The CDR3 DNA is TGCGCCAGCAGCTTGGCGACTAGCTCCGATCAGACCCAGTACTTC. Its translation is CASSLATSSDQTQYF.

This clonotype appeared many times. V usage is TRBV15 and J usage is TRBJ2-2, with 12 bases matching TRBD1. The CDR3 sequence is 16 residues long. Trimming took 0 bases from V and 6 from J; bases not matched to a gene: 2. Germline V gene lookup returns CDR1 LNHNV and CDR2 YYDKDF (reference sequence). The CDR3, as DNA: TGTGCCACCAGCAGAGATCGGGACAGGGGGCCCGGGGAGCTGTTTTTT. This sequence encodes CATSRDRDRGPGELFF.

This clonotype came up many times. The rearrangement uses TRBV20-1 and TRBJ2-2; 11 positions agree with TRBD2. Per the germline V gene, CDR1 is DFQATT and CDR2 is SNEGSKA (reference sequence). V lost 3 bases to trimming and J lost 3 bases; unmatched junction nucleotides: 3. The CDR3 spans 15 residues. The CDR3 DNA is TGCAGTGCTAGCGTGGGACTAGCGGACACCGGGGAGCTGTTTTTT. Its translation: CSASVGLADTGELFF.

In its sample, this clonotype was seen many times. The chain is built from TRBV15 and TRBJ1-5; D gene unclear. V was cut by 7 bases and J by 5 bases, with 15 bases left in between. Germline lookup yields CDR1 LNHNV and CDR2 YYDKDF (reference sequence). The CDR3 contains 14 residues. CDR3 loop: CATKGASPYQPQHF. For the CDR3, the DNA is TGTGCCACCAAGGGCGCCAGCCCTTATCAGCCCCAGCATTTT.